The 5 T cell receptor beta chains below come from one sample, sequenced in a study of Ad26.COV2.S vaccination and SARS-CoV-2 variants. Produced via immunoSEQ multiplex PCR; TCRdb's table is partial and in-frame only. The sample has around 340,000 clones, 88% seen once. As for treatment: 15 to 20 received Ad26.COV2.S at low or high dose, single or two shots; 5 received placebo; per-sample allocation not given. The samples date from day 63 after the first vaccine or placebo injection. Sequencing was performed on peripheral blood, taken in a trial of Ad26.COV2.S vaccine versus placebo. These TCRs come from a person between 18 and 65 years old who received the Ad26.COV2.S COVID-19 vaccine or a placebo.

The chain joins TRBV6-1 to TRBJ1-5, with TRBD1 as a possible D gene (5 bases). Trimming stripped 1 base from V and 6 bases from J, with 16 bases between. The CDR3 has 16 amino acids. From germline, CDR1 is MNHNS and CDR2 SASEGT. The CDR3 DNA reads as TGTGCCAGCAGTGAAGGAGTGCCCTCGGGGGGTCAGCCCCAGCATTTT. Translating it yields CASSEGVPSGGQPQHF.

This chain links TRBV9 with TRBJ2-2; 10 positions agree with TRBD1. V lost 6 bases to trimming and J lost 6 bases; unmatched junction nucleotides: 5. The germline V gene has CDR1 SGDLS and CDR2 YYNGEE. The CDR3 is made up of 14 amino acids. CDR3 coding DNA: TGTGCCAGCACCGGGACAGGGGTTCCCGGGGAGCTGTTTTTT. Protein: CASTGTGVPGELFF.

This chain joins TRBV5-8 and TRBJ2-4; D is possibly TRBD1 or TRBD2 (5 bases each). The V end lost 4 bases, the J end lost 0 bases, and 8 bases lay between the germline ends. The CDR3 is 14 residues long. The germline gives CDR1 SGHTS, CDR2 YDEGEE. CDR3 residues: CASSMGVAKNIQYF. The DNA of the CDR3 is TGTGCCAGCAGCATGGGGGTAGCCAAAAACATTCAGTACTTC.

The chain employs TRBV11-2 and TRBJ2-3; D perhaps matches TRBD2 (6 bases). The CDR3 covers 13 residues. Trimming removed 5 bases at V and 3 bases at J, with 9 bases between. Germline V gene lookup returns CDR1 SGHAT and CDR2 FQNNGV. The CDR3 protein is CASSRDLTDTQYF. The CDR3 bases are TGTGCCAGCAGCCGGGACTTGACAGATACGCAGTATTTT. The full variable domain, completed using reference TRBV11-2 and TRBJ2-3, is EAGVAQSPRYKIIEKRQSVAFWCNPISGHATLYWYQQILGQGPKLLIQFQNNGVVDDSQLPKDRFSAERLKGVDSTLKIQPAKLEDSAVYLCASSRDLTDTQYFGPGTRLTVL.

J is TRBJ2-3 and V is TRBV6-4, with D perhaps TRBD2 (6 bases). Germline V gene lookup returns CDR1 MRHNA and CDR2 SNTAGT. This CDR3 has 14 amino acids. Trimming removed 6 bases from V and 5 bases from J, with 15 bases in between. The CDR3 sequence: CASRPGLSGDTQYF. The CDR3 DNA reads TGTGCCAGCAGACCGGGACTGAGCGGAGATACGCAGTATTTT.